This TCR beta chain was documented in a study of CD8+ T cells in alopecia areata. Study as a whole: After 6 to 18 months of tofacitinib, follow-up continued 6 months off drug.

This clone has more than one count but fewer than ten. One end of the junction does not line up with germline, which may come from a read error. Germline V CDR1 and CDR2: SGHVS, FQNEAQ. The CDR3 spans 15 residues. Investigators isolated RNA and reverse transcribed it into cDNA to act as the sequencing template. The data were produced by immunoSEQ multiplex PCR, yet TCRdb's version contains in-frame clones alone and is incomplete. The sample includes 150,000 to 200,000 clones, roughly 63% of them seen just once. This chain uses TRBV7-8 with TRBJ2-7, with D maybe TRBD1 (5 bases). The TCR was taken from a human donor with alopecia areata. The sample was CD4+ T cells sorted from blood, taken at week 0. The CDR3 spells CASSPTPGQTRVVNF. The DNA of the CDR3 is TGTGCCAGCAGCCCGACCCCTGGACAAACCCGGGTGGTGAACTTC.